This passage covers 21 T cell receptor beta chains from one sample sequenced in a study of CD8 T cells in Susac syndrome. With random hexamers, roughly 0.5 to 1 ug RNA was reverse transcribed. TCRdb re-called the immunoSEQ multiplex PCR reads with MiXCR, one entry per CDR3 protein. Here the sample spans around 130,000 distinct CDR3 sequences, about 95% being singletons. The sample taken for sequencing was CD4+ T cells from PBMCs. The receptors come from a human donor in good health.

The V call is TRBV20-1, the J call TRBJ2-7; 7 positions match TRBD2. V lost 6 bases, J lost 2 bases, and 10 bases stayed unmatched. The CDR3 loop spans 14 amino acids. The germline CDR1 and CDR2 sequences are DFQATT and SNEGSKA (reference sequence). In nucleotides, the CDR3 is TGCAGTGCGCCTCGGGACTACCGACCCTACGAGCAGTACTTC. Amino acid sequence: CSAPRDYRPYEQYF.

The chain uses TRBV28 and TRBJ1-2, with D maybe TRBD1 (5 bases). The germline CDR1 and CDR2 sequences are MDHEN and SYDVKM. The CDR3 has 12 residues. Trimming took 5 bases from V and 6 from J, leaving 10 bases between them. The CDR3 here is CASSIRAHGYTF. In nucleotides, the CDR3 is TGTGCCAGCAGTATCAGGGCGCATGGCTACACCTTC.

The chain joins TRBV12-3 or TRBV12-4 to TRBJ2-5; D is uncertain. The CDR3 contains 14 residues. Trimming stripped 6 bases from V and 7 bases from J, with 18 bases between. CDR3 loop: CASRVGLGAGTQYF. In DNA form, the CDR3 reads TGTGCCAGCAGAGTCGGGCTTGGCGCTGGGACCCAGTACTTC.

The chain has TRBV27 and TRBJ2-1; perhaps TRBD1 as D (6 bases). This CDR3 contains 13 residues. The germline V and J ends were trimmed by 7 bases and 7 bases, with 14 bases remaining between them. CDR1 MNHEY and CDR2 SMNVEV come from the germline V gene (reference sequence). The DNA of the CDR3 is TGTGCCAGCACAATTCAGGGGCGGAATGAGCAGTTCTTC. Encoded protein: CASTIQGRNEQFF.

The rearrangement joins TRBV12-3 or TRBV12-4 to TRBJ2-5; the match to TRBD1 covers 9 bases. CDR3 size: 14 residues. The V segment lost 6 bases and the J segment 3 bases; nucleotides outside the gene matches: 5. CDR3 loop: CASRQGAGEETQYF. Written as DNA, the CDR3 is TGTGCCAGCAGACAGGGGGCCGGGGAAGAGACCCAGTACTTC.

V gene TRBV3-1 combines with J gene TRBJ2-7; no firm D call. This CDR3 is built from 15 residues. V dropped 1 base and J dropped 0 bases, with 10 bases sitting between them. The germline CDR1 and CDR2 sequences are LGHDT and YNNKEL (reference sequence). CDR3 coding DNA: TGTGCCAGCAGCCAAGCGCACACCGGCTCCTACGAGCAGTACTTC. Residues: CASSQAHTGSYEQYF.

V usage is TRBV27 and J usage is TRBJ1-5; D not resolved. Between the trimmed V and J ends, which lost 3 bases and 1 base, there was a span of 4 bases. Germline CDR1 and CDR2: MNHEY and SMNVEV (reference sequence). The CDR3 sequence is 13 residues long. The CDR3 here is CASSFKSNQPQHF. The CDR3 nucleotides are TGTGCCAGCAGTTTCAAGAGCAATCAGCCCCAGCATTTT.

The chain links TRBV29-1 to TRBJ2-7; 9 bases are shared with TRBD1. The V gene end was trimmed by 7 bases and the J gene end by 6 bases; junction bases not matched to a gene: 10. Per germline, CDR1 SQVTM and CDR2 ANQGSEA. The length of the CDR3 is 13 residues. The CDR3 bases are TGCAGCGCTTCCGGGACAGGGTTGGGCGAGCAGTACTTC. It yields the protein CSASGTGLGEQYF.

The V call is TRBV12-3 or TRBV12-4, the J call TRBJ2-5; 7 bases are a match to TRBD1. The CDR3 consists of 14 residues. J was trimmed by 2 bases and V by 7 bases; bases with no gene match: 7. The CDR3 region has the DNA TGTGCCAGCACCCCAGGGGGATTTCAAGAGACCCAGTACTTC. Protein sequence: CASTPGGFQETQYF.

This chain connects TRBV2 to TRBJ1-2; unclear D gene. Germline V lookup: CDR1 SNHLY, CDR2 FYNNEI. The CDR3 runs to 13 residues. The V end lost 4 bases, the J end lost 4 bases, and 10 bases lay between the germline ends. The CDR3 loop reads CASSGRSTYGYTF. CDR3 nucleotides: TGTGCCAGCAGTGGTCGCAGTACCTATGGCTACACCTTC.

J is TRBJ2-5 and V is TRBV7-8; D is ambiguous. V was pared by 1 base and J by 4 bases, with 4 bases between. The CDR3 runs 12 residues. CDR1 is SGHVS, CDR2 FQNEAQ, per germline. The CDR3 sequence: CASSLGPETQYF. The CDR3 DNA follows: TGTGCCAGCAGCTTAGGCCCAGAGACCCAGTACTTC. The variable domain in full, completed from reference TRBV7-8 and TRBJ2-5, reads GAGVSQSPRYKVAKRGQDVALRCDPISGHVSLFWYQQALGQGPEFLTYFQNEAQLDKSGLPSDRFFAERPEGSVSTLKIQRTQQEDSAVYLCASSLGPETQYFGPGTRLLVL.

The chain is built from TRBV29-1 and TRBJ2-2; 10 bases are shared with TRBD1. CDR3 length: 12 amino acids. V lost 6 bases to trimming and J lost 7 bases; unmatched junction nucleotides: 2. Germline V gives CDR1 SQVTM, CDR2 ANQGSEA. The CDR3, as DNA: TGCAGCGTGGGGACAGGGGTCGGGGAGCTGTTTTTT. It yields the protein CSVGTGVGELFF.

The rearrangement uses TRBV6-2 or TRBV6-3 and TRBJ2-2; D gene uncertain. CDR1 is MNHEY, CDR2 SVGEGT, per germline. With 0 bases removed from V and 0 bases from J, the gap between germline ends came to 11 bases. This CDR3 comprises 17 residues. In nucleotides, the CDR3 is TGTGCCAGCAGTTACTCGGAACAGCGACCGAACACCGGGGAGCTGTTTTTT. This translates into CASSYSEQRPNTGELFF.

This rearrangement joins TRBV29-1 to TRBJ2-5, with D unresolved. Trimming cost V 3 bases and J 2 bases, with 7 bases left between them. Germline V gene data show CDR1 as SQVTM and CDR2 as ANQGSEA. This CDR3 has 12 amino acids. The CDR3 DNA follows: TGCAGCGTTGAGAACAGTCAAGAGACCCAGTACTTC. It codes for CSVENSQETQYF.

Here the CDR3 DNA reads TGTGCCAGCAGGGAGGAACTAGCGGTGTTCACAGATACGCAGTATTTT. This gives the protein CASREELAVFTDTQYF. The J gene is TRBJ2-3, the V gene TRBV2; 8 bases line up with TRBD2. Germline V CDR1 and CDR2: SNHLY, FYNNEI. This CDR3 contains 16 residues. V dropped 6 bases and J dropped 2; count of bases not matched to a gene: 10.

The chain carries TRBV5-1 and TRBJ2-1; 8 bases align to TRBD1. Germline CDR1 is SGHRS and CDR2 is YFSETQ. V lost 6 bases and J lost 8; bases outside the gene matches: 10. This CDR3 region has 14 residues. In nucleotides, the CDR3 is TGCGCCAGCACCCGGGGTACAGGGGGTCATGAGCAGTTCTTC. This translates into CASTRGTGGHEQFF.

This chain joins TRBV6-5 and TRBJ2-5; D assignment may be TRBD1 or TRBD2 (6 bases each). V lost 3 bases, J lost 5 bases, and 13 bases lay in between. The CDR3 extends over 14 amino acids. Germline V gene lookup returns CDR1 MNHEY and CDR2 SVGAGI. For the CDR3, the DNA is TGTGCCAGCAGTTATGGGGGGCGCCAGGAGACCCAGTACTTC. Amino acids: CASSYGGRQETQYF.

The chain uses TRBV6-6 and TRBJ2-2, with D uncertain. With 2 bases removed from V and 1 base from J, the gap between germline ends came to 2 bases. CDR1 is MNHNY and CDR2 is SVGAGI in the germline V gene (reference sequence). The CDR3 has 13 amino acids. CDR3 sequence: CASSYQNTGELFF. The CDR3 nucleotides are TGTGCCAGCAGTTACCAGAACACCGGGGAGCTGTTTTTT.

Here the CDR3 reads CASSLSRTSGRAAYEQYF. The CDR3 nucleotides are TGTGCCAGCAGCTTATCTCGGACTAGCGGGAGGGCCGCCTACGAGCAGTACTTC. The chain recombines TRBV7-2 with TRBJ2-7; 15 bases line up with TRBD2. This CDR3 is built from 18 residues. Trimming at V came to 2 bases and at J to 2 bases, leaving 7 bases not matched to a gene. Germline V gene data show CDR1 as SGHTA and CDR2 as FQGNSA.

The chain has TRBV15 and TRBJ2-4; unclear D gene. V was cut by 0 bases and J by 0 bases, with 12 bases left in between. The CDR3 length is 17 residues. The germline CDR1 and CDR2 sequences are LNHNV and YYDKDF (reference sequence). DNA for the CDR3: TGTGCCACCAGCAGAGATTTCGCCAGTTTAGCCAAAAACATTCAGTACTTC. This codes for CATSRDFASLAKNIQYF.

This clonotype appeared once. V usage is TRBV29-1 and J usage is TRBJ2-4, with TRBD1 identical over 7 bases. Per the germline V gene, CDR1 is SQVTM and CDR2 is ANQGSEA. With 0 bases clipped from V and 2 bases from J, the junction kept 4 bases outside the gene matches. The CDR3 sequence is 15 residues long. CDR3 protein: CSVEDTGASKNIQYF. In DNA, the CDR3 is TGCAGCGTTGAAGATACAGGGGCGTCCAAAAACATTCAGTACTTC.